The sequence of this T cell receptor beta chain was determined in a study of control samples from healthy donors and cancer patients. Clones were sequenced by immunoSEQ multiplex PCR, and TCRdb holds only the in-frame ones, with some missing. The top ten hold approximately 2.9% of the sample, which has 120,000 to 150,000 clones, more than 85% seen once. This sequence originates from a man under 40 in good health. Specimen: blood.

CDR3 in DNA: TGTGCCAGTAGTCCACCGGGCAGGGGGGGGAACACTGAAGCTTTCTTT. It codes for CASSPPGRGGNTEAFF. V gene TRBV19 combines with J gene TRBJ1-1, with 7 bases fitting TRBD1. V lost 5 bases and J lost 1; bases outside the gene matches: 10. This CDR3 is built from 16 residues. Germline CDR1 is LNHDA and CDR2 is SQIVND (reference sequence). The full variable domain, completed using reference TRBV19 and TRBJ1-1, is DGGITQSPKYLFRKEGQNVTLSCEQNLNHDAMYWYRQDPGQGLRLIYYSQIVNDFQKGDIAEGYSVSREKKESFPLTVTSAQKNPTAFYLCASSPPGRGGNTEAFFGQGTRLTVV.